A selection of T cell receptor beta chains follows, all from one sample in a study of T cells after yellow fever vaccination. TCRdb passed the 5' RACE reads through MiXCR, listing each CDR3 protein once. The table includes 300,000 or so distinct CDR3 sequences, under 15% detected once. The sequencing here drew on CD4+ T cells sorted from PBMCs, taken 45 days after the yellow fever booster vaccination. The receptors stem from a man in his thirties or forties who received the YFV17D yellow fever vaccine. Each CDR3 is given with its conserved first and last residue. D genes are given only for firm matches. Clone size is stated in some rows and not others, as once, few, many or a class when expanded.

V,size,D,length,J,CDR3,DNA
TRBV12-3/TRBV12-4,few,-,12,TRBJ2-1,CASKPSRGEQFF,TGTGCCAGCAAGCCCAGTCGGGGTGAGCAGTTCTTC
TRBV5-1,-,-,13,TRBJ2-1,CASSLNTGPEQFF,TGCGCCAGCAGCTTAAACACAGGGCCCGAGCAGTTCTTC
TRBV5-1,-,TRBD2,14,TRBJ2-7,CASRRGGGSYEQYF,TGCGCCAGCCGACGGGGGGGTGGCTCCTACGAGCAGTACTTC
TRBV20-1,few,TRBD2,13,TRBJ2-7,CSAPLAGSYEQYF,TGCAGTGCTCCACTAGCGGGCAGCTACGAGCAGTACTTC
TRBV6-5,few,-,12,TRBJ2-1,CASSRTDNEQFF,TGTGCCAGCAGTCGAACCGACAATGAGCAGTTCTTC
TRBV7-3,-,TRBD2,15,TRBJ2-3,CASSFSGRAPDTQYF,TGTGCCAGCAGCTTCAGCGGGAGAGCCCCAGATACGCAGTATTTT
TRBV20-1,many,TRBD2,14,TRBJ2-3,CSANRLAGPDTQYF,TGCAGTGCTAATCGACTAGCGGGCCCAGATACGCAGTATTTT
TRBV20-1,few,-,14,TRBJ1-1,CSASEGGGNTEAFF,TGCAGTGCTAGTGAGGGGGGAGGGAACACTGAAGCTTTCTTT
TRBV28,-,-,13,TRBJ2-2,CASSLGEPGSCFF,-
TRBV12-3/TRBV12-4,many,-,13,TRBJ2-7,CASRPSGTYEQYF,TGTGCCAGCAGGCCGAGCGGCACCTACGAGCAGTACTTC
TRBV12-3/TRBV12-4,few,TRBD2,14,TRBJ2-1,CASSGPNFGGSAFF,TGTGCCAGCAGCGGCCCAAATTTCGGGGGGTCTGCGTTCTTC
TRBV20-1,many,-,12,TRBJ2-5,CSAEVTGETQYF,TGCAGTGCGGAGGTCACCGGGGAGACCCAGTACTTC
TRBV20-1,-,TRBD2,15,TRBJ2-5,CSAIPLAGVGETQYF,TGCAGTGCAATTCCACTAGCGGGAGTAGGGGAGACCCAGTACTTC
TRBV28,few,TRBD1,13,TRBJ1-5,CASGDSSNQPQHF,TGTGCCAGCGGGGACAGTTCCAATCAGCCCCAGCATTTT
TRBV24-1,few,TRBD1,15,TRBJ2-5,CATSDLLGGGETQYF,TGTGCCACCAGTGATTTGCTAGGGGGCGGTGAGACCCAGTACTTC
TRBV7-2,few,TRBD1,14,TRBJ1-6,CASSFDRATSPLHF,TGTGCCAGCAGCTTCGACAGGGCGACTTCACCCCTCCACTTT
TRBV2,-,TRBD2,14,TRBJ2-7,CASSRLAGTYEQYF,TGTGCCAGCAGTAGACTAGCGGGCACCTACGAGCAGTACTTC
TRBV7-6,-,TRBD1,15,TRBJ2-3,CASSLCGTGADTQYF,TGTGCCAGCAGCTTATGTGGGACAGGGGCAGATACGCAGTATTTT
TRBV12-3/TRBV12-4,few,-,15,TRBJ2-3,CASSLMVGTADTQYF,TGTGCCAGCAGCCTCATGGTGGGGACGGCAGATACGCAGTATTTT
TRBV11-2,-,-,14,TRBJ2-2,CASSLDTQPGELFF,TGTGCCAGCAGCTTAGATACGCAACCCGGGGAGCTGTTTTTT
TRBV20-1,many,-,13,TRBJ2-1,CSARVELGNEQFF,TGCAGTGCTAGAGTGGAGCTGGGCAATGAGCAGTTCTTC
TRBV19,-,TRBD1,18,TRBJ2-7,CASSYTLFRTGGFYEQYF,TGTGCCAGTAGTTACACCCTCTTCCGGACAGGGGGATTCTACGAGCAGTACTTC
TRBV24-1,many,-,15,TRBJ2-1,CATSDPGTTIDEQFF,TGTGCCACCAGTGACCCGGGAACTACAATTGATGAGCAGTTCTTC
TRBV12-3/TRBV12-4,few,TRBD1,12,TRBJ1-2,CASTRQGYGYTF,TGTGCCAGCACTCGACAGGGTTATGGCTACACCTTC
TRBV7-6,few,-,17,TRBJ2-1,CASSLEGGSGSYNEQFF,TGTGCCAGCAGCCTGGAGGGGGGTAGCGGCTCCTACAATGAGCAGTTCTTC
TRBV18,few,TRBD1,15,TRBJ2-5,CASSYDDRAQETQYF,TGTGCCAGCTCGTACGACGACAGGGCCCAAGAGACCCAGTACTTC
TRBV11-2,-,TRBD2,15,TRBJ2-1,CASSSLAGKNNEQFF,TGTGCCAGCAGCTCCTTAGCGGGTAAAAACAATGAGCAGTTCTTC
TRBV7-2,few,TRBD1,15,TRBJ2-3,CASSFSGTGSDTQYF,TGTGCCAGCAGCTTCTCCGGGACAGGCTCAGATACGCAGTATTTT
TRBV12-3/TRBV12-4,few,-,14,TRBJ1-2,CASTEGGLGYGYTF,TGTGCCAGCACCGAGGGGGGATTGGGCTATGGCTACACCTTC
TRBV24-1,few,-,13,TRBJ2-5,CATSDQGRETQYF,TGTGCCACCAGTGACCAGGGCAGAGAGACCCAGTACTTC
TRBV20-1,many,-,14,TRBJ1-6,CSARAQLYNSPLHF,TGCAGTGCTAGAGCTCAGCTCTATAATTCACCCCTCCACTTT
TRBV5-1,-,-,16,TRBJ2-1,CASSFPRKGARNEQFF,TGCGCCAGCAGCTTCCCCCGGAAAGGGGCAAGGAATGAGCAGTTCTTC
TRBV7-9,few,-,12,TRBJ1-1,CASSSDFMRAFF,TGTGCCAGCAGTTCGGACTTCATGAGGGCTTTCTTT
TRBV6-5,few,TRBD2,15,TRBJ2-3,CASSYSREGFYTQYF,TGTGCCAGCAGTTACTCGCGGGAGGGCTTTTATACGCAGTATTTT
TRBV20-1,few,TRBD1,15,TRBJ2-2,CSASRPGTGPGELFF,TGCAGTGCTAGCCGCCCCGGGACAGGGCCCGGGGAGCTGTTTTTT
TRBV5-4,-,-,14,TRBJ2-5,CASSPDRRQETQYF,TGTGCCAGCAGCCCGGACAGACGACAAGAGACCCAGTACTTC
TRBV5-1,-,TRBD2,15,TRBJ2-4,CASSPLPAGGNIQYF,TGCGCCAGCAGCCCACTGCCGGCGGGGGGGAACATTCAGTACTTC
TRBV12-3/TRBV12-4,many,TRBD1,13,TRBJ1-2,CASSYGQGDGYTF,TGTGCCAGCAGTTACGGACAGGGTGATGGCTACACCTTC
TRBV7-2,few,-,14,TRBJ2-7,CASSFMANNYEQYF,TGTGCCAGCAGCTTCATGGCTAATAACTACGAGCAGTACTTC
TRBV5-1,few,-,14,TRBJ2-1,CASSLEVRHNEQFF,TGCGCCAGCAGCTTGGAGGTTCGCCACAATGAGCAGTTCTTC
TRBV5-6,-,TRBD2,15,TRBJ2-7,CASRLGLAGGYEQYF,TGTGCCAGCAGGCTGGGACTAGCGGGAGGCTACGAGCAGTACTTC
TRBV20-1,few,-,15,TRBJ2-4,CSARENGGGGNIQYF,TGCAGTGCTAGAGAAAATGGGGGTGGGGGAAACATTCAGTACTTC
TRBV5-1,few,-,15,TRBJ2-2,CASSLAGLMRGELFF,TGCGCCAGCAGCTTGGCCGGGTTAATGAGAGGGGAGCTGTTTTTT
TRBV20-1,few,TRBD2,18,TRBJ2-1,CSASGTRAGGASYNEQFF,TGCAGTGCTAGCGGAACTCGGGCGGGAGGTGCCTCCTACAATGAGCAGTTCTTC
TRBV20-1,few,TRBD2,16,TRBJ2-7,CSAWRTSGSLTYEQYF,TGCAGTGCCTGGCGGACTAGCGGGAGCCTAACCTACGAGCAGTACTTC
TRBV3-1,few,-,12,TRBJ1-1,CASSHQGTEAFF,TGTGCCAGCAGCCACCAGGGCACTGAAGCTTTCTTT
TRBV7-2,-,TRBD2,17,TRBJ2-7,CASSPSGLAGVNYEQYF,TGTGCCAGCAGCCCATCCGGACTAGCGGGAGTTAACTACGAGCAGTACTTC
TRBV5-1,few,TRBD1,15,TRBJ2-7,CASSGGQGKSDEQYF,TGCGCCAGCAGCGGCGGACAGGGGAAGTCTGACGAGCAGTACTTC
TRBV5-1,few,-,15,TRBJ2-1,CASSSTGSRGNEQFF,TGCGCCAGCAGCTCTACAGGATCCCGAGGCAATGAGCAGTTCTTC
TRBV7-6,few,-,14,TRBJ2-1,CASSPPPLYDEQFF,TGTGCCAGCAGCCCTCCCCCCCTTTACGATGAGCAGTTCTTC
TRBV25-1,-,TRBD1,15,TRBJ2-7,CASRQTGVLSYEQYF,TGTGCCAGCAGGCAGACAGGGGTCCTCTCCTACGAGCAGTACTTC